This T cell receptor (beta chain) emerged from a study of blood T cell repertoires in COVID-19. The overall study: In each case, the material was cDNA or gDNA derived from T cells, B-cell-depleted T cells, or PBMCs.

The CDR3 covers 15 residues. CDR1 is SEHNR and CDR2 is FQNEAQ in the germline V gene (reference sequence). Trimming left V 1 base short and J 3 bases short, with 12 bases between. Profiled with immunoSEQ multiplex PCR; TCRdb holds only in-frame clones, not every one. The sample yields 330,000 or so clones, around nine tenths seen once. V and J are TRBV7-9 and TRBJ1-1; D is unresolved. The source is a woman aged 30 to 39 who had been exposed to COVID-19. Specimen: PBMCs or T cells enriched from blood (not recorded which). The CDR3 region is CASSLGWGEDTEAFF. The CDR3 DNA reads as TGTGCCAGCAGCTTAGGGTGGGGAGAGGACACTGAAGCTTTCTTT.